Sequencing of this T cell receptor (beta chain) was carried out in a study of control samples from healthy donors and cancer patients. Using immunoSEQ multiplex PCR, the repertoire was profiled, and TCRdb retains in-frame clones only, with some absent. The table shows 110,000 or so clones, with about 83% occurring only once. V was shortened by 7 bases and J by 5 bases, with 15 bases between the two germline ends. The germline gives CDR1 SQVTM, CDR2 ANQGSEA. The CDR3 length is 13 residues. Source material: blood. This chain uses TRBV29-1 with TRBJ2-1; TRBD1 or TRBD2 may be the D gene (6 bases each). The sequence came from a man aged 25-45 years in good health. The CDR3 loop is CSAKTGTHNEQFF. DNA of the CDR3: TGCAGCGCTAAAACAGGGACTCACAATGAGCAGTTCTTC.